This T cell receptor (beta chain) was captured by sequencing in a study of CD8 T cells in Susac syndrome. RNA in amounts of roughly 0.5 to 1 ug was reverse transcribed with random hexamers. Each CDR3 protein is one row after TCRdb ran MiXCR on the immunoSEQ multiplex PCR reads. Altogether roughly 150,000 distinct CDR3 sequences are present, around 94% being singletons, with the ten largest covering about 0.086%. CDR1 is KGHSH, CDR2 LQKENI, per germline. V lost 3 bases and J lost 7, with 9 bases in between. The CDR3 length is 12 residues. CD8+ and CD4+ blood T cells underwent TCR beta sequencing. This receptor was obtained from a human donor with multiple sclerosis. The chain recombines TRBV18 with TRBJ1-2; D unclear. Sequenced input: CD4+ T cells from PBMCs. The CDR3 is CASSPISGGYTF. Written as DNA, the CDR3 is TGTGCCAGCTCACCCATATCGGGTGGCTACACCTTC.